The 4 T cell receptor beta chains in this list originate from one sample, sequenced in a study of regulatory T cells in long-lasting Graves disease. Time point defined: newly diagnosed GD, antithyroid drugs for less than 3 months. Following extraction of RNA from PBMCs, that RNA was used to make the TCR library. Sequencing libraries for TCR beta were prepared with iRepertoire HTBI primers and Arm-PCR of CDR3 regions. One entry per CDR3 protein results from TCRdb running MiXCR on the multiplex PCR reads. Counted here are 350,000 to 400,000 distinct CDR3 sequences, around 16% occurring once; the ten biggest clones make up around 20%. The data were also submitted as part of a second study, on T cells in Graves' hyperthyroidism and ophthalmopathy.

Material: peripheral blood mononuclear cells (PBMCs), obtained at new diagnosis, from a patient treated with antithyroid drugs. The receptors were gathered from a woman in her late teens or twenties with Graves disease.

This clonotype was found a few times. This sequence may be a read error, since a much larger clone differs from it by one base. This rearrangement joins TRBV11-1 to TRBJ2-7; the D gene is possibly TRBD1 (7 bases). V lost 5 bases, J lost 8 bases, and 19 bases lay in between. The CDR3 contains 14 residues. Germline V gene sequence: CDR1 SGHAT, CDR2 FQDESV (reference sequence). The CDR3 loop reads CASSRRQGGYKQYF. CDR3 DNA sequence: TGTGCCAGCAGCCGGAGGCAGGGGGGATACAAGCAGTACTTC.

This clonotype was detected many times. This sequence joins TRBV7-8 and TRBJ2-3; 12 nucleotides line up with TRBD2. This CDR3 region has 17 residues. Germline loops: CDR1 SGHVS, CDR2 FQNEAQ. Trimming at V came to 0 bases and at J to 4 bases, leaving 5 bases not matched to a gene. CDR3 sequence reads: CASSLAASGRAADTQYF. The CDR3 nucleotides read TGTGCCAGCAGCTTAGCTGCTAGCGGGAGGGCCGCAGATACGCAGTATTTT.

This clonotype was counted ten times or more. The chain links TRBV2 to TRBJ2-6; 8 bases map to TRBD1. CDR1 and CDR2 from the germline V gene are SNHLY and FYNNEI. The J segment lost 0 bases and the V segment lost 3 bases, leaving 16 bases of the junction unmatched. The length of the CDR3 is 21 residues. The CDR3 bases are TGTGCCAGCAGTGAGAGGATGAGGCGGACAGGGCCTAACTCTGGGGCCAACGTCCTGACTTTC. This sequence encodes CASSERMRRTGPNSGANVLTF.

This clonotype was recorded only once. The DNA of the CDR3 is TGCAGCGTTCCCATCCTAGTGGGCTACACCTTC. Amino acids: CSVPILVGYTF. The V gene is TRBV29-1, the J gene TRBJ1-2, with D unclear. The CDR3 loop spans 11 amino acids. Germline V gene data show CDR1 as SQVTM and CDR2 as ANQGSEA. V was clipped by 5 bases and J by 8 bases, with 12 bases between them.